The 22 T cell receptor beta chains below all came from one sample that was sequenced in a study of shared clonotypes between healthy human individuals. Assay: immunoSEQ multiplex PCR; the TCRdb copy retains only in-frame clones and omits some. The data hold 2 million to 2.5 million clones, with approximately 93% observed a single time. The sample consisted of naive CD4+ T cells from PBMCs. Specified subset: CD45RA+ positively selected. Source of these receptors: a man aged 18-30 years in good health. Some clones in this sample may be carry-over from other donors' samples.

CDR3 nucleotide sequence: TGCGCCAGCAGCCAAGGTTTTCTCAGCCAGGCGTCCTCTGGAAACACCATATATTTT. Translated, it gives CASSQGFLSQASSGNTIYF. This rearrangement joins TRBV4-1 to TRBJ1-3; D is unclear. The CDR3 totals 19 residues. V lost 1 base and J 0 bases, leaving 19 bases between the germline ends. Germline V gene data show CDR1 as MGHRA and CDR2 as YSYEKL.

This clone was seen a single time. The chain employs TRBV6-4 and TRBJ2-5; 8 bases line up with TRBD1. The J segment lost 6 bases and the V segment lost 8 bases, leaving 8 bases of the junction unmatched. Germline V gene data show CDR1 as MRHNA and CDR2 as SNTAGT. The CDR3 length is 13 residues. For the CDR3, the DNA is TGTGCCAGCGACAGGGGAATTAGGAAGACCCAGTACTTC. Translation: CASDRGIRKTQYF.

Remarks on this clone: Other DNA sequences in this specimen translate into the identical CDR3. The chain joins TRBV5-1 to TRBJ1-1, with unresolved D. CDR3 length: 13 residues. V was clipped by 1 base and J by 4 bases, with 8 bases between them. CDR1 SGHRS and CDR2 YFSETQ come from the germline V gene. CDR3 nucleotides: TGCGCCAGCAGCTTGATTGGTCCCACTGAAGCTTTCTTT. It is translated as CASSLIGPTEAFF.

The genes are TRBV14 and TRBJ1-1, with D hard to call. The germline V gene has CDR1 SGHDN and CDR2 FVKESK. The CDR3 has 17 amino acids. V lost 3 bases and J lost 8, with 25 bases in between. DNA for the CDR3: TGTGCCAGCAGCCAGGGTTTCAATTTGCCAACCGTACGGGAAGCTTTCTTT. It translates to CASSQGFNLPTVREAFF.

The chain links TRBV28 to TRBJ1-3, with TRBD1 matching over 8 bases. V gave up 6 bases and J gave up 0 bases; unmatched junction bases: 4. Germline lookup yields CDR1 MDHEN and CDR2 SYDVKM. The CDR3 is 15 amino acids. The CDR3 DNA follows: TGTGCCAGCAGCAGGGGGCCAAGCTCTGGAAACACCATATATTTT. Protein product: CASSRGPSSGNTIYF. The whole variable domain, filled in from reference TRBV28 and TRBJ1-3, reads DVKVTQSSRYLVKRTGEKVFLECVQDMDHENMFWYRQDPGLGLRLIYFSYDVKMKEKGDIPEGYSVSREKKERFSLILESASTNQTSMYLCASSRGPSSGNTIYFGEGSWLTVV.

V and J are TRBV7-9 and TRBJ2-5, with D unclear. The CDR3 is 15 amino acids. Deletions cut 0 bases from V and 3 bases from J, with 11 bases between. Germline CDR1 SEHNR, CDR2 FQNEAQ (reference sequence). The CDR3 DNA reads TGTGCCAGCAGCTTAGCGCTAATGTCCGAAGAGACCCAGTACTTC. Protein product: CASSLALMSEETQYF.

This chain connects TRBV7-8 to TRBJ1-2; D call uncertain. Germline loops: CDR1 SGHVS, CDR2 FQNEAQ. Trimming left V 10 bases short and J 4 bases short, with 19 bases between. This CDR3 has 14 residues. Here the CDR3 DNA reads TGTGCCACCACCGCCGACGGGATCTTCTATGGCTACACCTTC. Its translation: CATTADGIFYGYTF.

The gene calls are TRBV15 and TRBJ2-1; TRBD2 agrees at 14 bases. CDR1 LNHNV and CDR2 YYDKDF come from the germline V gene (reference sequence). The CDR3 extends over 19 amino acids. With V trimmed by 0 bases and J by 2 bases, 6 bases remained unmatched. The CDR3 sequence is CATSRDSTSGRGTYNEQFF. In nucleotides, the CDR3 is TGTGCCACCAGCAGAGATTCGACTAGCGGGAGGGGGACCTACAATGAGCAGTTCTTC.

The chain carries TRBV15 and TRBJ1-2, with D maybe TRBD1 (5 bases). This CDR3 comprises 14 residues. The germline V gene encodes CDR1 LNHNV and CDR2 YYDKDF (reference sequence). The germline V and J ends were trimmed by 2 bases and 4 bases, with 11 bases remaining between them. CDR3 loop: CATSRPPDSYGYTF. The CDR3 coding sequence is TGTGCCACCAGCAGACCTCCCGACAGCTATGGCTACACCTTC.

V usage is TRBV9 and J usage is TRBJ2-3; TRBD2 aligns across 9 bases. CDR3 size: 16 residues. Germline-derived CDR1 and CDR2 are SGDLS and YYNGEE. V dropped 3 bases and J dropped 0; count of bases not matched to a gene: 5. This CDR3 reads CASSASSGMSTDTQYF. In DNA, the CDR3 is TGTGCCAGCAGCGCCTCTAGCGGGATGAGCACAGATACGCAGTATTTT.

The gene calls are TRBV5-4 and TRBJ2-3, with 7 bases matching TRBD1. V lost 4 bases and J lost 0; bases outside the gene matches: 5. Germline assignment: CDR1 SGHNT and CDR2 YYREEE (reference sequence). This CDR3 is built from 15 residues. CDR3 residues: CASSGPGQSTDTQYF. CDR3 sequence (DNA): TGTGCCAGCAGCGGGCCGGGACAGAGCACAGATACGCAGTATTTT.

This sequence joins TRBV6-5 and TRBJ1-1, with D possibly matching TRBD1 (5 bases). Germline V lookup: CDR1 MNHEY, CDR2 SVGAGI. The CDR3 loop spans 14 amino acids. V lost 0 bases to trimming and J lost 5 bases, with 10 bases between them. The CDR3 here is CASSYSAGGTEAFF. The CDR3 DNA sequence: TGTGCCAGCAGTTACTCCGCTGGGGGGACTGAAGCTTTCTTT.

The chain carries TRBV30 and TRBJ1-5; 11 nucleotides line up with TRBD1. V dropped 5 bases and J dropped 7; count of bases not matched to a gene: 7. CDR1 is GTSNPN and CDR2 is SVGIG in the germline V gene (reference sequence). The CDR3 runs 14 residues. CDR3 sequence reads: CAWHGQGAGQPQHF. In DNA form, the CDR3 reads TGTGCCTGGCACGGACAGGGGGCAGGGCAGCCCCAGCATTTT.

The chain employs TRBV19 and TRBJ1-3; 8 nucleotides align to TRBD1. CDR3 length: 15 amino acids. V was clipped by 5 bases and J by 2 bases; unmatched bases: 5. Germline values: CDR1 LNHDA, CDR2 SQIVND (reference sequence). DNA of the CDR3: TGTGCCAGTAGTCCGGACAGGGAACCTGGAAACACCATATATTTT. Its translation: CASSPDREPGNTIYF.

The rearrangement joins TRBV7-8 to TRBJ2-5; unclear D gene. Trimming removed 2 bases from V and 3 bases from J, with 22 bases in between. Germline CDR1 reads SGHVS; CDR2 reads FQNEAQ. The CDR3 loop spans 18 amino acids. The CDR3 sequence is CASSLNTPIRVFKETQYF. CDR3 DNA sequence: TGTGCCAGCAGCTTAAATACCCCCATCCGGGTCTTTAAAGAGACCCAGTACTTC.

This clone appeared a few times. Other DNA sequences from this sample encode an identical CDR3 as well. The genes are TRBV18 and TRBJ1-4; 7 bases agree with TRBD1. This CDR3 spans 15 amino acids. Per germline, CDR1 KGHSH and CDR2 LQKENI. With 0 bases clipped from V and 3 bases from J, the junction kept 1 base outside the gene matches. Here the CDR3 reads CASSPPGQPNEKLFF. DNA of the CDR3: TGTGCCAGCTCACCACCGGGACAGCCTAATGAAAAACTGTTTTTT.

This rearrangement joins TRBV7-9 to TRBJ1-1; a possible D gene is TRBD1 (5 bases). V was shortened by 5 bases and J by 1 base, with 14 bases between the two germline ends. Germline V lookup: CDR1 SEHNR, CDR2 FQNEAQ (reference sequence). This CDR3 has 15 amino acids. CDR3 amino acids: CASSPSRGSNTEAFF. In DNA, the CDR3 is TGTGCCAGCAGCCCGTCCCGGGGGTCGAACACTGAAGCTTTCTTT. Full variable domain (rest looked up from reference TRBV7-9 and TRBJ1-1): DTGVSQNPRHKITKRGQNVTFRCDPISEHNRLYWYRQTLGQGPEFLTYFQNEAQLEKSRLLSDRFSAERPKGSFSTLEIQRTEQGDSAMYLCASSPSRGSNTEAFFGQGTRLTVV.

The chain has TRBV28 and TRBJ1-2; weak D call: TRBD1 (5 bases). V lost 6 bases and J 4 bases, leaving 15 bases between the germline ends. The CDR3 runs to 14 residues. The germline V gene encodes CDR1 MDHEN and CDR2 SYDVKM. This CDR3 is CASRLPGEGYGYTF. Here the CDR3 DNA reads TGTGCCAGCAGACTTCCGGGGGAAGGCTATGGCTACACCTTC.

The chain carries TRBV13 and TRBJ2-3; 13 bases are a match to TRBD2. V lost 5 bases and J lost 5; bases outside the gene matches: 7. Germline V lookup: CDR1 PRHDT, CDR2 FYEKMQ (reference sequence). CDR3 length equals 16 residues. In DNA form, the CDR3 reads TGTGCCAGCAGCCGGAGACTAGCGGGAGGTATAGATACGCAGTATTTT. Translated, it gives CASSRRLAGGIDTQYF.

This clone appeared once. Other nucleotide sequences from this sample produce the same CDR3. The chain links TRBV18 to TRBJ1-1; possible D gene TRBD1, 6 bases. This CDR3 is 13 amino acids long. Trimming took 3 bases from V and 4 from J, leaving 9 bases between them. Germline V CDR1 and CDR2: KGHSH, LQKENI. CDR3 loop: CASSPGTPTEAFF. In DNA, the CDR3 is TGTGCCAGCTCACCTGGGACACCCACTGAAGCTTTCTTT.

The chain is built from TRBV28 and TRBJ1-4; 7 bases map to TRBD1. CDR3 size: 14 residues. With 7 bases clipped from V and 0 bases from J, the junction kept 2 bases outside the gene matches. Germline CDR1 MDHEN, CDR2 SYDVKM. CDR3 protein: CASKGAATNEKLFF. Written as DNA, the CDR3 is TGTGCCAGCAAGGGGGCGGCAACTAATGAAAAACTGTTTTTT.

This clone was seen a single time. The chain has TRBV28 and TRBJ2-5; D ambiguous. V lost 8 bases and J 1 base, leaving 11 bases between the germline ends. The CDR3 consists of 13 residues. CDR1 and CDR2 (germline): MDHEN, SYDVKM. The CDR3 protein is CASVLRVQETQYF. The CDR3 nucleotides read TGTGCCAGCGTACTCCGGGTCCAAGAGACCCAGTACTTC.